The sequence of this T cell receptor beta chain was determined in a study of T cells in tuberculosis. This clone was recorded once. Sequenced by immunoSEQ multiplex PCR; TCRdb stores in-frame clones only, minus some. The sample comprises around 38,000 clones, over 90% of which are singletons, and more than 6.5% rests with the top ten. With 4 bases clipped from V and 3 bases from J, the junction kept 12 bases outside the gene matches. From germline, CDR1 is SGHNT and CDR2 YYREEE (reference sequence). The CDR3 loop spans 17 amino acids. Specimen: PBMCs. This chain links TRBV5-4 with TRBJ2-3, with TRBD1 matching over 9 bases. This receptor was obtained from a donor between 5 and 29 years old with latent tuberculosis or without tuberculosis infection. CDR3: CASSIPQQGAGTDTQYF. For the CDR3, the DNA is TGTGCCAGCAGCATACCCCAACAGGGGGCTGGAACAGATACGCAGTATTTT.